This TCR beta chain was sequenced in a study of T cell changes during pregnancy in multiple sclerosis. V was shortened by 0 bases and J by 3 bases, with 8 bases between the two germline ends. Germline V gene data show CDR1 as SGHDN and CDR2 as FVKESK. The CDR3 has 15 residues. The table came from immunoSEQ multiplex PCR; TCRdb's copy has only in-frame clones and leaves some out. The table includes over 60,000 clones, about 96% detected once. The receptor was isolated from a female donor with multiple sclerosis, enrolled in a pregnancy study. V and J are TRBV14 and TRBJ1-4; weak D call: TRBD1 (5 bases). The sample in question was CD8+ T cells from peripheral blood mononuclear cells, obtained after pregnancy. CDR3 in DNA: TGTGCCAGCAGCCAAGATGGGGCCTCTAATGAAAAACTGTTTTTT. Translating it yields CASSQDGASNEKLFF. The full variable domain, with the rest looked up from reference TRBV14 and TRBJ1-4, is EAGVTQFPSHSVIEKGQTVTLRCDPISGHDNLYWYRRVMGKEIKFLLHFVKESKQDESGMPNNRFLAERTGGTYSTLKVQPAELEDSGVYFCASSQDGASNEKLFFGSGTQLSVL.